This T cell receptor beta chain was retrieved from a study of blood T cell repertoires in COVID-19 (TCRdb year 2020). Study-wide context: Samples covering the acute and convalescent phases of COVID-19 were provided by collaborators in the United States, Italy and Spain. The material from the prospective study consisted of cDNA or gDNA derived from T cells, B-cell-depleted T cells, or PBMCs. A de-identified subject ID, COVID-19 status, age in years and sex were almost always included in the sample metadata. Where available, HLA class I and class II types were obtained from metadata supplied by the sample provider rather than from assay-based typing. The samples were drawn from the first 160 participants of the ongoing ImmuneRACE study and from roughly 1,300 subjects provided by 6 global collaborators. The dataset comprised deeply sampled blood TCRbeta repertoires from subjects exposed to, actively infected with, or recovered from COVID-19. The repertoires were released in a freely available public database intended as a resource for research on the immune response to SARS-CoV-2.

CDR1 KGHDR and CDR2 SFDVKD are derived from the germline V gene. There are 15 amino acids in the CDR3, from cysteine to phenylalanine inclusive. Here the CDR3 DNA is all that survives: 45 bases in frame from base 1. The junction shows trimming of 0 bases on V and 2 bases on J, plus 10 bases between the germline ends. As for this clone: The target of this receptor is not known. Base qualities were left out, and no much larger clone turns up one base away.

On the study overall, not on this receptor specifically: The amount of clinical and demographic metadata varied by source and participant and was provided uncurated.

TCRbeta CDR3 regions were amplified from genomic DNA using the immunoSEQ Assay, a bias-controlled multiplex PCR. As for the original processing: Within the assay, amplification of reference gene primers was used to estimate how many nucleated cells each sample contained. Sequence reads were collapsed and filtered to measure the absolute abundance of every unique TCRbeta CDR3 rearrangement. For each sample, productive Simpson clonality was calculated by taking the square root of Simpson's diversity index across productive rearrangements. TCRdb took over this immuneACCESS table, retaining in-frame rearrangements with V and J assigned. Such tables are incomplete; in checked studies, under half of the missing clones stem from an unresolved V gene, and the remainder is unexplained. V and J calls and clone size follow that table, whereas D and trimming were derived from the DNA. The sample data list roughly 260,000 clones, and around nine tenths of these were observed just once. Around 10% of the sample is held by the ten biggest clonotypes.

One collaborating source in Seattle enrolled patients during active infection and followed them longitudinally through the course of disease. Whole blood was collected in K2EDTA tubes by collaborating institutions according to the institutions' own protocols. Collaborator samples were shipped for TCRbeta analysis as frozen whole blood, isolated PBMCs, or DNA extracted from either sample type. What was sequenced was peripheral blood. This TCR was recovered from a woman younger than 45 with COVID-19, enrolled during active disease. The rearranged segments are TRBV24-1 and TRBJ2-7, with a tentative D gene TRBD2 over 6 matching bases. The encoded CDR3 is CATSDLVEGTYEQYF. The sequenced DNA is TGTGCCACCAGTGATTTGGTGGAGGGTACCTACGAGCAGTACTTC.